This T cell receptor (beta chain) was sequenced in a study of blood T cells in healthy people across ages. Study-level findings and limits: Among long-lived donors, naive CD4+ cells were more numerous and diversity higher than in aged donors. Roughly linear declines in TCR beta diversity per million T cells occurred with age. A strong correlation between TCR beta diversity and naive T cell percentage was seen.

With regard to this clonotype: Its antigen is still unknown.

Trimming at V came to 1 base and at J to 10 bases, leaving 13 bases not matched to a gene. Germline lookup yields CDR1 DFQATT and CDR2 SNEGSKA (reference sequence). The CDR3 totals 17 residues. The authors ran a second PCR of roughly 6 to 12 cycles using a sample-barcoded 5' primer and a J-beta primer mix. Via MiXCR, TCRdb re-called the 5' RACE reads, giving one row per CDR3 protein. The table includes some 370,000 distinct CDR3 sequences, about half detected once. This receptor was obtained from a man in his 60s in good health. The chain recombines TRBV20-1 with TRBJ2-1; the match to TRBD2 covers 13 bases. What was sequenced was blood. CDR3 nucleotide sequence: TGCAGTGCTAGAGGGGCCCTGGGACTAGCGGGATCCGGGGAGCAGTTCTTC. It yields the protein CSARGALGLAGSGEQFF.